These T cell receptor beta chains were read from a single sample in a study of T cell responses to AZD1222 COVID-19 vaccine. The data were produced by immunoSEQ multiplex PCR, yet TCRdb's version contains in-frame clones alone and is incomplete. This table holds approximately 94,000 clones, more than 75% found once. The material sequenced was peripheral blood, taken on day 0 of AZD1222 vaccination. The receptor set was obtained from an adult in good health. Each CDR3 is given with its conserved first and last residue.

TRBV19	TRBJ1-5	CASSIVGAYQPQHF
TRBV4-1	TRBJ2-7	CASSQPERRGTYEQYF
TRBV18	TRBJ1-2	CASSATNQGKRGGYTF
TRBV3-1/TRBV3-2	TRBJ2-2	CASSQGYPGQGTGELFF
TRBV7-9	TRBJ1-1	CASLRDTEAFF
TRBV6-5	TRBJ2-7	CASRALAGITYEQYF
TRBV9	TRBJ1-2	CASSVGGGYSYGYTF
TRBV6-5	TRBJ1-1	CASLLKQNTEAFF
TRBV30	TRBJ1-2	CAWSEGVQINYGYTF
TRBV2	TRBJ2-1	CASSFSWNSDEQFF
TRBV11-3	TRBJ1-3	CASSSPRASGDTIYF
TRBV15	TRBJ2-7	CATSGTGRVYEQYF
TRBV6-1	TRBJ1-1	CASSERLAAFF
TRBV25-1	TRBJ2-1	CASSGASSGYYNEQFF
TRBV5-8	TRBJ2-2	CASRFSGTYLRNTGELFF
TRBV19	TRBJ1-2	CASSELPDRRYGYTF
TRBV2	TRBJ1-1	CASGLRQGPEAFF
TRBV3-1/TRBV3-2	TRBJ1-2	CASSQLGGYTF
TRBV7-9	TRBJ1-5	CASSLQPYREPPEPQHF
TRBV7-9	TRBJ2-7	CASSPRLGPYEQYF
TRBV3-1/TRBV3-2	TRBJ1-3	CASSQGIDRNSGNTIYF
TRBV5-6	TRBJ2-5	CASSWTGTSETQYF
TRBV7-9	TRBJ1-3	CASSLGQPSGNTIYF
TRBV24-1	TRBJ2-3	CATATGTGNTDTQYF
TRBV4-3	TRBJ2-6	CASSPLGANVLTF
TRBV6-5	TRBJ2-7	CASSRHYEQYF
TRBV2	TRBJ2-6	CASSEQGNSGANVLTF
TRBV11-2	TRBJ2-7	CASLGAYEQYF
TRBV7-9	TRBJ1-2	CASSLGQGFNGYTF
TRBV23-1	TRBJ2-7	CATLRGGVCGQYF
TRBV9	TRBJ1-2	CASSVEEGANYGYTF
TRBV13	TRBJ2-1	CASSLEEGSYNEQFF
TRBV7-3	TRBJ2-3	CASSLSSRRGTDTQYF
TRBV28	TRBJ1-4	CASSFQGGGEKLFF
TRBV27	TRBJ1-5	CASRDTGNQPQHF
TRBV5-1	TRBJ2-7	CATHPGGGGGVYEQYF
TRBV6-5	TRBJ1-1	CASAPGKVRGTEAFF
TRBV18	TRBJ1-2	CASSGNLNYGYTF
TRBV2	TRBJ2-2	CASSRSGRGTGELFF
TRBV3-1/TRBV3-2	TRBJ2-7	CASSPKVTGPSSYEQYF
TRBV28	TRBJ2-3	CASSRRGQYTDTQYF
TRBV5-1	TRBJ2-5	CASSNPGTGGETQYF
TRBV30	TRBJ2-5	CAFGRLAGGETQYF
TRBV29-1	TRBJ1-1	CSVLGLNRNTEAFF
TRBV12-3/TRBV12-4	TRBJ2-7	CASSLSPGHEQYF
TRBV7-2	TRBJ2-1	CASSLTPSGGTEQFF
TRBV2	TRBJ2-7	CASSTLAEQYF
TRBV18	TRBJ2-7	CASSPKPAGYEQYF
TRBV19	TRBJ1-2	CASSMSPGGSNYGYTF
TRBV18	TRBJ2-3	CASSPLTSSSTDTQYF
TRBV6-1	TRBJ1-1	CASSEWSGQLNTEAFF
TRBV11-3	TRBJ2-2	CASSFRGPNTGELFF
TRBV5-1	TRBJ2-5	CASSSDGGPQETQYF
TRBV30	TRBJ2-2	CAWRKTGTGVAGELFF